Each of the 3 T cell receptor beta chains below was sequenced from the same sample in a study of beta chain features in type 1 diabetes. Expressed TCRB transcripts got sequenced, as all isolated RNA was reverse transcribed. Sequencing was performed with immunoSEQ multiplex PCR; in TCRdb, only in-frame clones are kept and a portion is missing. The sample has under 450,000 clones; about 15% are singletons. The sequenced sample consisted of naive CD4+ T cells from blood. The receptors stem from a man aged 25 to 40 in good health.

The chain has TRBV6-1 and TRBJ2-5, with D hard to call. This CDR3 is built from 13 residues. Trimming removed 7 bases from V and 3 bases from J, with 12 bases in between. The germline V gene encodes CDR1 MNHNS and CDR2 SASEGT. The DNA for the CDR3 is TGTGCCAGCACAAAGGACCTAAAAGAGACCCAGTACTTC. Protein product: CASTKDLKETQYF.

The chain combines TRBV29-1 with TRBJ1-2; D gene ambiguous. CDR1 and CDR2 (germline): SQVTM, ANQGSEA. V was trimmed by 4 bases and J by 6 bases, leaving 18 bases between them. This CDR3 is built from 14 residues. The CDR3 DNA is TGCAGCGTTGCTTCCACCGGGTTTTGGGATGGCTACACCTTC. Protein sequence: CSVASTGFWDGYTF.

This chain joins TRBV30 and TRBJ2-3, with 10 bases aligning to TRBD2. This CDR3 spans 16 amino acids. The J segment lost 3 bases and the V segment lost 3 bases, leaving 9 bases of the junction unmatched. In germline, CDR1 is GTSNPN, CDR2 SVGIG (reference sequence). Here the CDR3 reads CAWSLTSGTWTDTQYF. The DNA for the CDR3 is TGTGCCTGGAGCCTAACTAGCGGGACTTGGACAGATACGCAGTATTTT.